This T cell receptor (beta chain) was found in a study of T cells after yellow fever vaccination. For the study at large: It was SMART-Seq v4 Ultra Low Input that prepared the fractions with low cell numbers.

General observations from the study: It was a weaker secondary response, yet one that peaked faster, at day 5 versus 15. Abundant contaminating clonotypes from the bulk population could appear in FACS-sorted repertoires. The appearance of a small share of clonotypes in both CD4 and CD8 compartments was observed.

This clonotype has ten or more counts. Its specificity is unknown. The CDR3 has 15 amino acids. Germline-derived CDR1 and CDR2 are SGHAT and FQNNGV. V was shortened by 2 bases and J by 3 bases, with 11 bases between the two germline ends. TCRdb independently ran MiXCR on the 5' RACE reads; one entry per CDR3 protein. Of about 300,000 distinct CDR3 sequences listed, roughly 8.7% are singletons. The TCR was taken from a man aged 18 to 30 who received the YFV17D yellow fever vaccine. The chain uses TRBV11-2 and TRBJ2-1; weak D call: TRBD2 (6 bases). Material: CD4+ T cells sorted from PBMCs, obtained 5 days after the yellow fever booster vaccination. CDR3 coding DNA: TGTGCCAGCAGCTTAATCCGGGGGAGCTACAATGAGCAGTTCTTC. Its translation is CASSLIRGSYNEQFF.